The sequence of this T cell receptor beta chain was determined in a study of beta chain features in type 1 diabetes. General study points: A moderate, significant TCRB CDR3 shortening appeared in type 1 diabetes across four CD4+ subsets. cDNA sequencing could over-represent cells with high TCR expression.

Sequencing targeted expressed TCRB transcripts, as all isolated RNA had been reverse transcribed. Assay: immunoSEQ multiplex PCR; the TCRdb copy retains only in-frame clones and omits some. The sample records a few hundred thousand clones, around 10% being singletons. Trimming cost V 6 bases and J 4 bases; bases outside gene matches: 12. This CDR3 has 15 amino acids. Germline lookup yields CDR1 SGHDT and CDR2 YYEEEE. About this clone itself: The antigen is not known.

A heparinised blood draw that averaged about 110 mL was obtained once from each donor. The chain links TRBV5-6 to TRBJ1-1; 7 nucleotides align to TRBD1. The clonotype comes from a woman aged 18-30 years in good health. Material for sequencing was naive CD4+ T cells from blood. The CDR3 region has the DNA TGTGCCAGCACCCGAAAGTCCTACAGGGGCACTGAAGCTTTCTTT. Protein: CASTRKSYRGTEAFF.